Below, one T cell receptor beta chain is given with its context. Recovered status in Cohort 3 required two negative PCRs, clearance, or symptom resolution. Sequencing used immunoSEQ multiplex PCR; TCRdb keeps in-frame clones, though not all of them. The table records about 300,000 clones, over 75% of them present only once. The entry originates in a study of blood T cell repertoires in COVID-19. The wider study: Sites across the United States, Italy and Spain contributed samples from acute and convalescent COVID-19. The cDNA or gDNA used as material had been derived from T cells, B-cell-depleted T cells, or PBMCs.

The sequenced sample consisted of PBMCs or T cells enriched from blood (not recorded which). The source of this sequence is a woman aged 18-29 years who had recovered from COVID-19.

The CDR3 loop reads CASSLGTESRAFF. For the CDR3, the DNA is TGCGCCAGCAGCTTGGGGACAGAAAGTCGAGCTTTCTTT. V gene TRBV5-1 combines with J gene TRBJ1-1; D may be TRBD1 (6 bases). Germline CDR1 reads SGHRS; CDR2 reads YFSETQ. Trimming took 0 bases from V and 10 from J, leaving 13 bases between them. The CDR3 consists of 13 residues.